The sequence of this T cell receptor (beta chain) was determined in a study of T cell changes during pregnancy in multiple sclerosis. There are 15 residues in the CDR3. Germline V gene lookup returns CDR1 LNHDA and CDR2 SQIVND (reference sequence). V was clipped by 4 bases and J by 4 bases; unmatched bases: 7. Repertoires were generated with immunoSEQ multiplex PCR, while TCRdb's copy carries only in-frame clones and drops some. Here the sample spans just over 35,000 clones, around nine tenths being singletons. The TCR was taken from a female donor in good health, enrolled as a control in a pregnancy study. This chain links TRBV19 with TRBJ2-3; TRBD2 agrees at 8 bases. The starting material was CD4+ T cells from peripheral blood mononuclear cells, obtained after pregnancy. CDR3 DNA sequence: TGTGCCAGTAGTACTGGGACTAGGGTCGCAGATACGCAGTATTTT. Protein product: CASSTGTRVADTQYF.